These T cell receptor beta chains were read from a single sample in a study of beta chain features in type 1 diabetes. The table came from immunoSEQ multiplex PCR; TCRdb's copy has only in-frame clones and leaves some out. The sample lists roughly 51,000 clones, 50% to 55% occurring once. Sequenced input: Tregs from blood. These receptors all stem from a woman aged 40 to 49 with type 1 diabetes. CDR3s include the opening cysteine and the closing phenylalanine or tryptophan. Fields, in order: J gene, clone size, D gene, V gene, CDR3 protein, CDR3 DNA. A D gene is named only where the DNA matches it firmly. Rows give clone size only sometimes, using once, few, many, or a class for an expanded clone.

J: TRBJ2-2
size: many
D: TRBD2
V: TRBV5-5
CDR3: CASSGLAGNTGELFF
DNA: TGTGCCAGCAGCGGACTAGCGGGGAACACCGGGGAGCTGTTTTTT

J: TRBJ2-7
size: NA
D: NA
V: TRBV4-1
CDR3: CASSQGGGHYEQYF
DNA: TGCGCCAGCAGCCAAGGAGGAGGGCACTACGAGCAGTACTTC

J: TRBJ1-1
size: NA
D: NA
V: TRBV25-1
CDR3: CASSEYYQGFTEAFF
DNA: TGTGCCAGCAGTGAATACTACCAGGGTTTCACTGAAGCTTTCTTT

J: TRBJ2-5
size: few
D: NA
V: TRBV5-1
CDR3: CASSSRGSQETQYF
DNA: TGCGCCAGCAGCTCGCGGGGCTCCCAAGAGACCCAGTACTTC

J: TRBJ1-1
size: few
D: NA
V: TRBV11-2
CDR3: CASSMGSTGSNTEAFF
DNA: TGTGCCAGCAGTATGGGGAGTACGGGGTCCAACACTGAAGCTTTCTTT

J: TRBJ1-1
size: few
D: TRBD1
V: TRBV28
CDR3: CASRGQGRGAFF
DNA: TGTGCCAGCAGGGGACAGGGGCGGGGAGCTTTCTTT

J: TRBJ2-3
size: NA
D: NA
V: TRBV20-1
CDR3: CSARSADTQYF
DNA: TGCAGTGCTAGGAGCGCAGATACGCAGTATTTT

J: TRBJ2-1
size: NA
D: TRBD2
V: TRBV29-1
CDR3: CSVGAGGSSYNEQFF
DNA: TGCAGCGTTGGGGCCGGCGGGAGCTCCTACAATGAGCAGTTCTTC

J: TRBJ1-3
size: NA
D: NA
V: TRBV9
CDR3: CASSVRGTSGNTIYF
DNA: TGTGCCAGCAGCGTAAGGGGGACCAGTGGAAACACCATATATTTT

J: TRBJ1-2
size: few
D: NA
V: TRBV2
CDR3: CASSATGFYGYTF
DNA: TGTGCCAGCAGTGCCACAGGGTTCTATGGCTACACCTTC

J: TRBJ2-1
size: few
D: NA
V: TRBV2
CDR3: CASTWAPGDNEQFF
DNA: TGTGCCAGCACCTGGGCCCCGGGGGACAATGAGCAGTTCTTC

J: TRBJ2-7
size: NA
D: TRBD1
V: TRBV27
CDR3: CASSIRTGGAYEQYF
DNA: TGTGCCAGCAGTATCAGGACAGGGGGCGCGTACGAGCAGTACTTC

J: TRBJ2-5
size: NA
D: NA
V: TRBV11-2
CDR3: CASSRGAKETQYF
DNA: TGTGCCAGCAGCCGGGGGGCGAAAGAGACCCAGTACTTC

J: TRBJ1-1
size: NA
D: NA
V: TRBV29-1
CDR3: CSVESDGDITLFF
DNA: TGCAGCGTTGAATCCGACGGGGACATTACCCTTTTCTTT

J: TRBJ2-7
size: few
D: TRBD1
V: TRBV7-2
CDR3: CASSSLMGQGAIYEQYF
DNA: TGTGCCAGCAGCTCCCTTATGGGACAGGGGGCAATATACGAGCAGTACTTC

J: TRBJ2-1
size: few
D: TRBD1
V: TRBV18
CDR3: CASSPGTVTYNEQFF
DNA: TGTGCCAGCTCACCCGGGACAGTAACTTACAATGAGCAGTTCTTC

J: TRBJ2-7
size: NA
D: NA
V: TRBV5-6
CDR3: CASSLGLGAREQYF
DNA: TGTGCCAGCAGCCTGGGACTGGGGGCCAGGGAGCAGTACTTC